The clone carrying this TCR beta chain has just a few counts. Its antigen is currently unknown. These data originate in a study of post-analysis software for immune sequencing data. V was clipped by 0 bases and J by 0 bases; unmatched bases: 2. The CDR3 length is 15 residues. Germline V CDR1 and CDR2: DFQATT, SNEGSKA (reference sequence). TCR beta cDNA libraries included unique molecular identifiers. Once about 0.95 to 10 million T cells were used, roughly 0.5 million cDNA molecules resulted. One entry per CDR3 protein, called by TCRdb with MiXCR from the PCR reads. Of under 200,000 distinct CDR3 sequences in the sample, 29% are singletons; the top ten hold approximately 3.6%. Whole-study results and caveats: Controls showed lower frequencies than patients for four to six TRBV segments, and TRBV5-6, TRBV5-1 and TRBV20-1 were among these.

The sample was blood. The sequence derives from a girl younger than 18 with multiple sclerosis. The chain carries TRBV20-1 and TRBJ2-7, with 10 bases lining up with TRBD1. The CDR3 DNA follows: TGCAGTGCTAGAGATGGGGACAGGGGCTCCTACGAGCAGTACTTC. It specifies CSARDGDRGSYEQYF.